The 10 T cell receptor beta chains listed next were all sequenced from one sample in a study of T cell responses to AZD1222 COVID-19 vaccine. Libraries were prepared by immunoSEQ multiplex PCR; TCRdb keeps only in-frame clonotypes and omits some of them. This repertoire shows roughly 80,000 clones, 90% found once; its top ten account for about 3%. The sample consisted of peripheral blood, taken 28 days after the second AZD1222 dose. Receptor source: an adult who received the AZD1222 COVID-19 vaccine.

The rearrangement links TRBV4-3 to TRBJ2-7; 11 nucleotides match TRBD2. The trim removed 0 bases at V and 0 bases at J, leaving 13 bases unmatched. From germline, CDR1 is LGHNA and CDR2 YSLEER. This CDR3 has 20 amino acids. CDR3 bases: TGCGCCAGCAGCCAAGATATTGACGTGACTAGCGGGGTCTACTCCTACGAGCAGTACTTC. Residues: CASSQDIDVTSGVYSYEQYF.

This sequence joins TRBV7-6 and TRBJ2-7; possibly TRBD2 for D (5 bases). The length of the CDR3 is 15 residues. With 2 bases removed from V and 3 bases from J, the gap between germline ends came to 14 bases. Germline assignment: CDR1 SGHVS and CDR2 FNYEAQ. The CDR3 is CASSLFSGSIYEQYF. The CDR3 DNA follows: TGTGCCAGCAGCTTATTCAGCGGCTCTATCTACGAGCAGTACTTC.

This chain connects TRBV27 to TRBJ1-2; D is uncertain. Trimming cost V 3 bases and J 5 bases, with 10 bases left between them. Germline-derived CDR1 and CDR2 are MNHEY and SMNVEV (reference sequence). The CDR3 sequence is 13 residues long. The CDR3 reads CASSLVWGYGYTF. The CDR3 nucleotides are TGTGCCAGCAGTTTGGTCTGGGGTTATGGCTACACCTTC.

This chain joins TRBV12-3 or TRBV12-4 and TRBJ1-2; D unresolved. The CDR3 totals 12 residues. The V end lost 6 bases, the J end lost 5 bases, and 10 bases lay between the germline ends. The CDR3 region is CASRAALYGYTF. The CDR3 nucleotides are TGTGCCAGCAGGGCAGCGCTTTATGGCTACACCTTC.

CDR3 sequence: CSASRYVSDDGYTF. CDR3 coding DNA: TGCAGTGCTAGTCGGTATGTGTCGGACGATGGCTACACCTTC. This rearrangement joins TRBV20-1 to TRBJ1-2; D call uncertain. The CDR3 is made up of 14 amino acids. V was pared by 3 bases and J by 6 bases, with 17 bases between. Germline V lookup: CDR1 DFQATT, CDR2 SNEGSKA (reference sequence).

The J gene is TRBJ2-1, the V gene TRBV13; TRBD2 matches 7 bases. Looked up from germline, CDR1 is PRHDT and CDR2 is FYEKMQ (reference sequence). The V and J ends lost 5 bases and 4 bases, in that order; junction bases with no gene match: 5. The CDR3 consists of 14 residues. The CDR3 protein is CASSPGTTYNEQFF. The CDR3 bases are TGTGCCAGCAGCCCCGGGACTACGTACAATGAGCAGTTCTTC.

This chain connects TRBV6-5 to TRBJ2-7; no firm D call. V gave up 9 bases and J gave up 0 bases, with 12 bases separating them. Germline-derived CDR1 and CDR2 are MNHEY and SVGAGI. The CDR3 is 13 amino acids. The CDR3 DNA reads TGTGCCAGTGCTGTCCCGAGCTCCTACGAGCAGTACTTC. Translation gives CASAVPSSYEQYF.

This rearrangement joins TRBV12-5 to TRBJ1-3, with D hard to call. This CDR3 comprises 14 residues. The V gene's germline CDR1 is LGHNT and CDR2 FRNRAP. Trimming cost V 3 bases and J 6 bases, with 12 bases left between them. As DNA, the CDR3 is TGTGCTAGTGGTTTAGGAGGGCGGGAAAACACCATATATTTT. It translates to CASGLGGRENTIYF.

This chain joins TRBV7-3 and TRBJ2-3, with a tentative D call TRBD2 (6 bases). V was shortened by 1 base and J by 1 base, with 18 bases between the two germline ends. The CDR3 is made up of 18 amino acids. CDR1 is SGHTA and CDR2 is FQGTGA in the germline V gene. The CDR3 DNA reads TGTGCCAGCAGCTTAAACCCTTCTGGGACTCTCGGCACAGATACGCAGTATTTT. It specifies CASSLNPSGTLGTDTQYF.

CDR3 sequence reads: CASSPRGGLAGDPTYNEQFF. CDR3 coding DNA: TGTGCCAGCAGCCCAAGAGGAGGGCTAGCGGGAGATCCGACCTACAATGAGCAGTTCTTC. The gene calls are TRBV9 and TRBJ2-1; the match to TRBD2 covers 10 bases. From germline, CDR1 is SGDLS and CDR2 YYNGEE. Trimming cost V 4 bases and J 2 bases; bases outside gene matches: 18. The CDR3 contains 20 residues.